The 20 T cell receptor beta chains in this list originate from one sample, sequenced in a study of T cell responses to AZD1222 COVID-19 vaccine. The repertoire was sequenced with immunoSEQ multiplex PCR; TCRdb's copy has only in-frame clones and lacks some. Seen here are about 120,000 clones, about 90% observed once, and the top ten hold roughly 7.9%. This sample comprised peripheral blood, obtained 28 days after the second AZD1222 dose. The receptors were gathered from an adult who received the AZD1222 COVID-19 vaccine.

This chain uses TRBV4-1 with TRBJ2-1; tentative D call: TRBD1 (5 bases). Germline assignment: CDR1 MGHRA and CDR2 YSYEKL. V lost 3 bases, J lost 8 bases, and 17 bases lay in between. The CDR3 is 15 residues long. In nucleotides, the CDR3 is TGCGCCAGCAGCCATTATGCAGGGAATCGAGATGAGCAGTTCTTC. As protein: CASSHYAGNRDEQFF.

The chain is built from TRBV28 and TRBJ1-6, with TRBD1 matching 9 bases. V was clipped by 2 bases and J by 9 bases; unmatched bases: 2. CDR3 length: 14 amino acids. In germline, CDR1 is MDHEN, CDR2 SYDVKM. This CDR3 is CASSLRDRVSPLHF. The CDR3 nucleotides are TGTGCCAGCAGTTTAAGGGACAGGGTTTCACCCCTCCACTTT.

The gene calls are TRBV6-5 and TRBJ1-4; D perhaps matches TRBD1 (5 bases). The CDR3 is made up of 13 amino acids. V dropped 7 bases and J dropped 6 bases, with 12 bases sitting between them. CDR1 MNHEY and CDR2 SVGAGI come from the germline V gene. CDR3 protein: CASNLDKHEKLFF. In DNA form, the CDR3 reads TGTGCCAGCAACCTGGACAAACATGAAAAACTGTTTTTT.

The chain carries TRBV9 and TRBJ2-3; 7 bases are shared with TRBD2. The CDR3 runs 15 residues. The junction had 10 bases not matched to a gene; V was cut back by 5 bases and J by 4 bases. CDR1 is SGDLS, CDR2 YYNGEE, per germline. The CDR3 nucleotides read TGTGCCAGCAGTAGGCGGGAGTCGTCCGCAGATACGCAGTATTTT. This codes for CASSRRESSADTQYF.

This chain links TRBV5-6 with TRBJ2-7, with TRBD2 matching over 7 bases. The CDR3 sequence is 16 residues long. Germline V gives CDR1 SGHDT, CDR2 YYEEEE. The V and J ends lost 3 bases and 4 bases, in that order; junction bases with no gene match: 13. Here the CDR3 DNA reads TGTGCCAGCAGCTCCTTTGGTTTGGCGGGACTATACGAGCAGTACTTC. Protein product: CASSSFGLAGLYEQYF. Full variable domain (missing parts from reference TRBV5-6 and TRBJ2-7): DAGVTQSPTHLIKTRGQQVTLRCSPKSGHDTVSWYQQALGQGPQFIFQYYEEEERQRGNFPDRFSGHQFPNYSSELNVNALLLGDSALYLCASSSFGLAGLYEQYFGPGTRLTVT.

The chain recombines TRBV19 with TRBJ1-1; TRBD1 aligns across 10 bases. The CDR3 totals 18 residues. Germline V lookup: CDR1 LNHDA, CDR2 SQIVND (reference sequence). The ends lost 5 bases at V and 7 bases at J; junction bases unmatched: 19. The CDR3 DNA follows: TGTGCCAGTAGTCCCCGAAGTAGTATACAGAGGACAGGGGGTGAAGCTTTCTTT. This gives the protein CASSPRSSIQRTGGEAFF.

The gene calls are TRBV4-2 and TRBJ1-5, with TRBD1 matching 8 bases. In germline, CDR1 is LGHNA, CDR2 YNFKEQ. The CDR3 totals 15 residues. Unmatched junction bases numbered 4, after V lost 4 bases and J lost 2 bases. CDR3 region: CASSPDRVRNQPQHF. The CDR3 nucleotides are TGTGCCAGCAGCCCGGACAGGGTGCGCAATCAGCCCCAGCATTTT.

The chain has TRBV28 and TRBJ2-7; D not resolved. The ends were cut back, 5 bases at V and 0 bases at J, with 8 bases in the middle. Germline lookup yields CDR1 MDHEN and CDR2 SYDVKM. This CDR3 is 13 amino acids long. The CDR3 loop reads CASSRTASYEQYF. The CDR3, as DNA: TGTGCCAGCAGTAGGACGGCCTCCTACGAGCAGTACTTC.

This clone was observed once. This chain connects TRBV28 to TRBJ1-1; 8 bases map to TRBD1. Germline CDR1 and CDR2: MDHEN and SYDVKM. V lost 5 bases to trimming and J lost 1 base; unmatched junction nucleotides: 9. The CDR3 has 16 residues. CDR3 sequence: CASSLGPGTGNTEAFF. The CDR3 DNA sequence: TGTGCCAGCAGTCTCGGTCCCGGGACAGGGAACACTGAAGCTTTCTTT.

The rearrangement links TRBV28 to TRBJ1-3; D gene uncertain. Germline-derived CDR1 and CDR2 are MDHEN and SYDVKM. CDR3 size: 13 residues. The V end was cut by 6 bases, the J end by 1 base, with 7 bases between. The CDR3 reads CASSLRSGNTIYF. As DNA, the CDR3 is TGTGCCAGCAGCCTCAGATCTGGAAACACCATATATTTT.

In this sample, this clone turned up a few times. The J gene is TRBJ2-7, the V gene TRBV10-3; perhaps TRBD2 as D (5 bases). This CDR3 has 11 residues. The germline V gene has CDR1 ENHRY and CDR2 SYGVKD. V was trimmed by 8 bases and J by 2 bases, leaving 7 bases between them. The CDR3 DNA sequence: TGTGCCATCCGGGGTGCCTACGAGCAGTACTTC. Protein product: CAIRGAYEQYF.

The DNA of the CDR3 is TGTGCCAGCAGCTTAGGAGGTGGGGACAGGGGGCTTCAGCCCCAGCATTTT. This translates into CASSLGGGDRGLQPQHF. The V and J genes are TRBV7-8 and TRBJ1-5; 12 bases match TRBD1. Germline lookup yields CDR1 SGHVS and CDR2 FQNEAQ. CDR3 length equals 17 residues. J gave up 6 bases and V 1 base, and 7 bases lay outside the gene matches.

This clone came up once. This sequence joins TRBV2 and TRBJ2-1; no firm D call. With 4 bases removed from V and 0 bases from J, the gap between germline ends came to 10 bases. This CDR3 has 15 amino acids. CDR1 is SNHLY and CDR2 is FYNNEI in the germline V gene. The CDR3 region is CASSVDESSYNEQFF. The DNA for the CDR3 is TGTGCCAGCAGTGTGGACGAAAGCTCCTACAATGAGCAGTTCTTC. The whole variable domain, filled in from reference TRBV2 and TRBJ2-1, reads EPEVTQTPSHQVTQMGQEVILRCVPISNHLYFYWYRQILGQKVEFLVSFYNNEISEKSEIFDDQFSVERPDGSNFTLKIRSTKLEDSAMYFCASSVDESSYNEQFFGPGTRLTVL.

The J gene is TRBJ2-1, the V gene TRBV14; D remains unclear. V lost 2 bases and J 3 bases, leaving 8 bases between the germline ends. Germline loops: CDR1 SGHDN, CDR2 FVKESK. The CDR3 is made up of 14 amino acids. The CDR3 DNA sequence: TGTGCCAGCAGCCAATACCCAGACTACAATGAGCAGTTCTTC. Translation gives CASSQYPDYNEQFF. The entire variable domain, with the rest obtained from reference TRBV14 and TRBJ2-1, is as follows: EAGVTQFPSHSVIEKGQTVTLRCDPISGHDNLYWYRRVMGKEIKFLLHFVKESKQDESGMPNNRFLAERTGGTYSTLKVQPAELEDSGVYFCASSQYPDYNEQFFGPGTRLTVL.

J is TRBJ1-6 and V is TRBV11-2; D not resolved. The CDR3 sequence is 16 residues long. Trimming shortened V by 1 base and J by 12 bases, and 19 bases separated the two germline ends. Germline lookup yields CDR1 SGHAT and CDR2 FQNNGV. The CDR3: CASSLVSPNLREPLHF. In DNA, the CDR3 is TGTGCCAGCAGCTTAGTATCCCCAAATCTCCGGGAACCCCTCCACTTT. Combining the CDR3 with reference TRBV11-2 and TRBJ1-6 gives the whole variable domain EAGVAQSPRYKIIEKRQSVAFWCNPISGHATLYWYQQILGQGPKLLIQFQNNGVVDDSQLPKDRFSAERLKGVDSTLKIQPAKLEDSAVYLCASSLVSPNLREPLHFGNGTRLTVT.

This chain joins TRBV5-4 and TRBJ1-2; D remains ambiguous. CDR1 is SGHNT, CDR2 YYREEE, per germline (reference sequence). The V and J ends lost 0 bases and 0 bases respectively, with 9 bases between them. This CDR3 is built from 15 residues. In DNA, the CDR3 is TGTGCCAGCAGCTTGGCCGGCAGGACTAACTATGGCTACACCTTC. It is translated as CASSLAGRTNYGYTF.

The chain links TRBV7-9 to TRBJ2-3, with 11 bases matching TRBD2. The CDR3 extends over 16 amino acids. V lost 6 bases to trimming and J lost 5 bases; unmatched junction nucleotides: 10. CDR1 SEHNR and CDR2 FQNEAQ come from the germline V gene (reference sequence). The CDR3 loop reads CASRRVAGGPVDTQYF. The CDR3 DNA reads TGTGCCAGCAGGAGGGTAGCGGGAGGGCCTGTAGATACGCAGTATTTT.

The CDR3 DNA is TGTGCCAGCAGCCAAGTAGGGGGTAGGGACACTGAAGCTTTCTTT. Encoded protein: CASSQVGGRDTEAFF. The chain couples TRBV4-2 to TRBJ1-1; tentative D call: TRBD1 (6 bases). This CDR3 contains 15 residues. Trimming left V 1 base short and J 3 bases short, with 12 bases between. Germline CDR1 and CDR2: LGHNA and YNFKEQ.

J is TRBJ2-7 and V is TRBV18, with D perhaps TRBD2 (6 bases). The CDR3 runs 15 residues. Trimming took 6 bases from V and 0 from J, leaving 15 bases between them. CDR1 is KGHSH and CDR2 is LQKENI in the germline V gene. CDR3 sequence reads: CASSTYRDSSYEQYF. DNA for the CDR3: TGTGCCAGCTCCACTTACCGGGACTCCTCCTACGAGCAGTACTTC.

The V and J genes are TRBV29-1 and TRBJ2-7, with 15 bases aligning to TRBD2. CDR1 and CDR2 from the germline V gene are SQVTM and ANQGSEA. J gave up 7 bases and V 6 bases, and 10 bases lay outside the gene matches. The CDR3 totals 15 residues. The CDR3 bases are TGCAGCGTGGGGACTAGCGGGGGGTCTCTACGGGAGCAGTACTTC. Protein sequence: CSVGTSGGSLREQYF.